This T cell receptor beta chain was recovered during a study of blood T cells in healthy people across ages. Details on this clonotype: Its antigen is not known.

A second PCR of 7 to 11 cycles used a sample-barcoded 5' primer and a J-beta primer mix. A template-switch adaptor that had 12 random nucleotides put a tag on each cDNA molecule. MiXCR was run by TCRdb on the 5' RACE reads, yielding one entry per CDR3 protein. This sample carries about 1.6 million distinct CDR3 sequences, about 35% of them seen once, and the ten largest clones take about 11%. Per the germline V gene, CDR1 is MGHRA and CDR2 is YSYEKL. The CDR3 spans 15 residues. The J segment lost 3 bases and the V segment lost 0 bases, leaving 5 bases of the junction unmatched. The study drew donors from healthy Caucasian individuals in Russia aged roughly 6 to 100. Overall study results and limits: It was held that diversity estimates obtained from one million T cells represented underestimates. Roughly linear declines in TCR beta diversity per million T cells occurred with age.

Sequencing used blood. J is TRBJ2-7 and V is TRBV4-1, with 7 positions matching TRBD1. This TCR derives from a woman younger than 45 in good health. CDR3 sequence reads: CASSQETGLGYEQYF. The DNA for the CDR3 is TGCGCCAGCAGCCAAGAGACAGGGTTGGGCTACGAGCAGTACTTC.